The 32 T cell receptor beta chains given below trace back to one sample, sequenced in a study of CXCR3-negative and CXCR3-positive naive CD8 T cells. What these receptors recognize is not known. UMI-tagged TRB cDNA libraries were built via 5' RACE. TCRdb derives one entry per CDR3 protein from the 5' RACE reads, leaving out DNA. This sample's clone table lists around 80,000 distinct CDR3 sequences. Points from the study as a whole: CXCR3-negative naive cells had less hydrophobic TRB CDR3s than did CXCR3-positive naive cells.

Sequencing was carried out using naive CXCR3+ CD8+ T cells from blood. Subset given: CD45RO-CCR7+CD27+CD95- naive CD8+ T cells expressing CXCR3 (TNR3+). These receptor sequences come from a human donor in good health. Some clones in this sample may be carry-over from other donors' samples.

V is TRBV10-1 and J is TRBJ2-1; with no DNA, the TCRdb D assignment of TRBD1 cannot be verified. The CDR3 length is 14 residues. In germline, CDR1 is WNHNN, CDR2 SYGVQD (reference sequence). CDR3 sequence: CAGRPGQKYNEQFF.

The V call is TRBV12-3 or TRBV12-4, the J call TRBJ2-3; TCRdb picks TRBD2, but there is no DNA to check that call. The CDR3 sequence is 17 residues long. The CDR3 region is CASSPSSTGTSGSTQYF.

The gene calls are TRBV7-9 and TRBJ1-5; TCRdb gives TRBD1 as the D gene, but with no DNA this cannot be confirmed. Germline lookup yields CDR1 SEHNR and CDR2 FQNEAQ (reference sequence). CDR3 size: 15 residues. CDR3 amino acids: CASSSPTGRNQPQHF.

The CDR3 sequence: CASSPGQSLTEAFF. The rearrangement joins TRBV18 to TRBJ1-1. The V gene's germline CDR1 is KGHSH and CDR2 LQKENI. This CDR3 is 14 amino acids long.

The chain couples TRBV7-9 to TRBJ2-7; without DNA, the TCRdb call of TRBD1 cannot be checked. CDR1 and CDR2 from the germline V gene are SEHNR and FQNEAQ (reference sequence). CDR3 length: 15 amino acids. CDR3: CASSLVTGGPYEQYF.

V and J are TRBV7-9 and TRBJ1-2; TCRdb's D gene call, TRBD1, goes unchecked for lack of DNA. CDR3 length: 16 residues. Germline V gene lookup returns CDR1 SEHNR and CDR2 FQNEAQ (reference sequence). CDR3 amino acids: CASSSGARDSNYGYTF.

The gene calls are TRBV7-2 and TRBJ2-7; the D call from TCRdb, TRBD1, cannot be confirmed without DNA. This CDR3 spans 15 amino acids. Germline assignment: CDR1 SGHTA and CDR2 FQGNSA. The CDR3 protein is CASSLERGANYEQYF.

The rearrangement joins TRBV28 to TRBJ2-1. This CDR3 contains 13 residues. Germline CDR1 is MDHEN and CDR2 is SYDVKM. The CDR3 here is CASIPRSYNEQFF.

The genes are TRBV28 and TRBJ1-6; as DNA is missing, the TRBD1 call by TCRdb cannot be tested. This CDR3 region has 15 residues. Germline V CDR1 and CDR2: MDHEN, SYDVKM. This CDR3 is CASKTPTATNSPLHF.

The chain's CDR3 is CSVQGGGQRIQETQYF. The genes are TRBV29-1 and TRBJ2-5; TCRdb returns TRBD1, unconfirmable since there is no DNA. The CDR3 is 16 residues long. Germline lookup yields CDR1 SQVTM and CDR2 ANQGSEA.

The chain couples TRBV29-1 to TRBJ2-3. Germline CDR1 reads SQVTM; CDR2 reads ANQGSEA. There are 13 residues in the CDR3. Here the CDR3 reads CSVDGGGTDTQYF.

The CDR3 loop is CASSLTGTEETQYF. The chain is built from TRBV7-3 and TRBJ2-5. This CDR3 spans 14 amino acids. Germline V lookup: CDR1 SGHTA, CDR2 FQGTGA.

The chain combines TRBV9 with TRBJ2-2; the D call from TCRdb, TRBD1, cannot be confirmed without DNA. The CDR3 extends over 17 amino acids. Per the germline V gene, CDR1 is SGDLS and CDR2 is YYNGEE. CDR3 region: CASSAGRDRVNTGELFF.

This chain joins TRBV7-2 and TRBJ2-7; TCRdb's D gene call, TRBD1, goes unchecked for lack of DNA. The germline CDR1 and CDR2 sequences are SGHTA and FQGNSA. CDR3 size: 16 residues. CDR3 region: CASIRGGQGATYEQYF.

The V and J genes are TRBV6-5 and TRBJ2-1. The CDR3 runs 13 residues. CDR1 MNHEY and CDR2 SVGAGI come from the germline V gene. CDR3 loop: CASSYNGYNEQFF.

The rearrangement joins TRBV7-8 to TRBJ2-1; TCRdb reports TRBD2, a call that lacks DNA to check it against. The CDR3 loop spans 21 amino acids. In germline, CDR1 is SGHVS, CDR2 FQNEAQ. The CDR3: CASSTGGGRGPELPLYNEQFF.

The chain carries TRBV19 and TRBJ2-1; TCRdb picks TRBD1, but there is no DNA to check that call. CDR1 and CDR2 from the germline V gene are LNHDA and SQIVND (reference sequence). The CDR3 extends over 11 amino acids. This chain's CDR3 is CASSFGASWFF. The full variable domain, rest sourced from reference TRBV19 and TRBJ2-1, is DGGITQSPKYLFRKEGQNVTLSCEQNLNHDAMYWYRQDPGQGLRLIYYSQIVNDFQKGDIAEGYSVSREKKESFPLTVTSAQKNPTAFYLCASSFGASWFFGPGTRLTVL.

Here the CDR3 reads CASSLSRQPRVYRFF. The chain joins TRBV28 to TRBJ2-1; no DNA is available, so the TRBD1 call from TCRdb remains unchecked. CDR3 size: 15 residues. The germline V gene has CDR1 MDHEN and CDR2 SYDVKM. Complete variable domain (other parts from reference TRBV28 and TRBJ2-1): DVKVTQSSRYLVKRTGEKVFLECVQDMDHENMFWYRQDPGLGLRLIYFSYDVKMKEKGDIPEGYSVSREKKERFSLILESASTNQTSMYLCASSLSRQPRVYRFFGPGTRLTVL.

This rearrangement joins TRBV6-2 or TRBV6-3 to TRBJ2-3; checking the TCRdb D call of TRBD2 is not possible without DNA. The germline gives CDR1 MNHEY, CDR2 SVGEGT. CDR3 size: 15 residues. The CDR3 reads CASSYSGGTTDTQYF.

This sequence joins TRBV29-1 and TRBJ1-2. The germline CDR1 and CDR2 sequences are SQVTM and ANQGSEA. The CDR3 runs to 14 residues. CDR3 sequence: CSVDPNGPPYGYTF.

The chain has TRBV5-5 and TRBJ2-3. Germline lookup yields CDR1 SGHKS and CDR2 YYEKEE (reference sequence). The CDR3 runs to 15 residues. CDR3 sequence reads: CASSLEGVLTDTQYF.

This chain uses TRBV10-3 with TRBJ1-1; as DNA is missing, the TRBD1 call by TCRdb cannot be tested. Germline V lookup: CDR1 ENHRY, CDR2 SYGVKD. CDR3 length: 13 amino acids. This CDR3 reads CAISELQGFEAFF.

V is TRBV5-1 and J is TRBJ2-1. The CDR3 extends over 14 amino acids. Germline V CDR1 and CDR2: SGHRS, YFSETQ. This chain's CDR3 is CASSLTGSHNEQFF.

This rearrangement joins TRBV12-3 or TRBV12-4 to TRBJ2-3; with no DNA, the TCRdb D assignment of TRBD1 cannot be verified. The CDR3 loop spans 15 amino acids. The CDR3: CASSSDRSGTDTQYF.

The rearrangement links TRBV9 to TRBJ2-7; TCRdb selects TRBD1, and the lack of DNA leaves this call unchecked. CDR1 and CDR2 (germline): SGDLS, YYNGEE. The CDR3 consists of 13 residues. The CDR3: CASSPGQRYEQYF.

The genes are TRBV2 and TRBJ1-1. CDR1 SNHLY and CDR2 FYNNEI come from the germline V gene. The CDR3 length is 14 residues. The CDR3 loop is CASSEGADNTEAFF.

The chain uses TRBV15 and TRBJ1-2; TCRdb indicates TRBD1, and absent DNA this call remains unverified. The V gene's germline CDR1 is LNHNV and CDR2 YYDKDF (reference sequence). This CDR3 has 15 amino acids. The CDR3 sequence: CATSIPGTVLYGYTF. Variable domain in full (rest from reference TRBV15 and TRBJ1-2): DAMVIQNPRYQVTQFGKPVTLSCSQTLNHNVMYWYQQKSSQAPKLLFHYYDKDFNNEADTPDNFQSRRPNTSFCFLDIRSPGLGDTAMYLCATSIPGTVLYGYTFGSGTRLTVV.

The CDR3: CSAPPASASTGELFF. The genes are TRBV20-1 and TRBJ2-2; TCRdb outputs TRBD2, but without DNA this stays unchecked. In germline, CDR1 is DFQATT, CDR2 SNEGSKA (reference sequence). This CDR3 comprises 15 residues.

V is TRBV29-1 and J is TRBJ2-1; TCRdb gives TRBD1 as the D gene, but with no DNA this cannot be confirmed. Germline V lookup: CDR1 SQVTM, CDR2 ANQGSEA. This CDR3 region has 15 residues. The CDR3 sequence: CSTPGQGWSRNEQFF.

This rearrangement joins TRBV12-3 or TRBV12-4 to TRBJ1-1. CDR3 length: 11 amino acids. Here the CDR3 reads CATRLETEAFF.

The chain recombines TRBV7-9 with TRBJ2-7; without DNA, the TCRdb call of TRBD2 cannot be checked. This CDR3 comprises 13 residues. Germline V lookup: CDR1 SEHNR, CDR2 FQNEAQ (reference sequence). CDR3: CASSLGGIYEQYF.

The V gene is TRBV28, the J gene TRBJ2-1; without DNA, the TCRdb call of TRBD2 cannot be checked. Germline CDR1 and CDR2: MDHEN and SYDVKM. The CDR3 totals 14 residues. The chain's CDR3 is CASSPRTSGNEQFF.